This T cell receptor (beta chain) was identified during a study of T cell responses to AZD1222 COVID-19 vaccine. The V and J ends lost 0 bases and 9 bases respectively, with 14 bases between them. CDR1 is LGHDT, CDR2 YNNKEL, per germline (reference sequence). The CDR3 is made up of 14 amino acids. Clones were read by immunoSEQ multiplex PCR, and TCRdb kept only the in-frame ones, dropping some. There are tens of thousands of clones in the sample; 80% occur only once, and more than 12% lies in the top ten. This receptor was identified in an adult who received the AZD1222 COVID-19 vaccine. This rearrangement joins TRBV3-1 (or the pseudogene TRBV3-2) to TRBJ1-2, with D maybe TRBD1 (6 bases). Sample: peripheral blood, taken 28 days after the second AZD1222 dose. Here the CDR3 reads CASSQDTGSQRYTF. DNA for the CDR3: TGTGCCAGCAGCCAAGATACAGGGTCCCAACGCTACACCTTC.